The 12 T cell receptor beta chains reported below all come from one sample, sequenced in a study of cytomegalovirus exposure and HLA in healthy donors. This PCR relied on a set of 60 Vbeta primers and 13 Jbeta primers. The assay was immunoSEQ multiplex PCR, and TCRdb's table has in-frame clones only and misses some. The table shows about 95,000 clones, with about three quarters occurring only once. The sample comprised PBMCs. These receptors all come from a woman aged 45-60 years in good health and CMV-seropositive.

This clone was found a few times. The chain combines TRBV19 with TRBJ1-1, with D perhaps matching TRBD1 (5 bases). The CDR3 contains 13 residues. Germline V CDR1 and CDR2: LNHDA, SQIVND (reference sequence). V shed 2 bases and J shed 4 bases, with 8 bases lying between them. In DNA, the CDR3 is TGTGCCAGTAGTATACTGGGGCCCACTGAAGCTTTCTTT. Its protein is CASSILGPTEAFF.

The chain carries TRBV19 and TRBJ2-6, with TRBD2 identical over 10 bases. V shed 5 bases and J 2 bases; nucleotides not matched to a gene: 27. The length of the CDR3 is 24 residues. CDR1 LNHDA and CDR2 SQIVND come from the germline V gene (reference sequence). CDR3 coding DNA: TGTGCCAGTAGTCTTCCTCGATTGGGACTAGCGCCGAATGGCAGAGTTGCTGGGGCCAACGTCCTGACTTTC. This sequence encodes CASSLPRLGLAPNGRVAGANVLTF. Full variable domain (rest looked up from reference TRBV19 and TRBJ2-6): DGGITQSPKYLFRKEGQNVTLSCEQNLNHDAMYWYRQDPGQGLRLIYYSQIVNDFQKGDIAEGYSVSREKKESFPLTVTSAQKNPTAFYLCASSLPRLGLAPNGRVAGANVLTFGAGSRLTVL.

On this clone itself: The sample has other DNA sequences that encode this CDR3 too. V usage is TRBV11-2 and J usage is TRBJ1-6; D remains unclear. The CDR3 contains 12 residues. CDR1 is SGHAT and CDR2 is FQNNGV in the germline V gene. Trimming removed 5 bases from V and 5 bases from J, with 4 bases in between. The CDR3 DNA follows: TGTGCCAGCAGCCCCGATAATTCACCCCTCCACTTT. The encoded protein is CASSPDNSPLHF.

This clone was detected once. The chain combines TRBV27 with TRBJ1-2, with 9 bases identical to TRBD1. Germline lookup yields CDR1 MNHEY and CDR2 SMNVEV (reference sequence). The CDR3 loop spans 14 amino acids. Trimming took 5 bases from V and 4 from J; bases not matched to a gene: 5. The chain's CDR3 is CASSRTGAGYGYTF. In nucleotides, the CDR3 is TGTGCCAGCAGTCGGACAGGGGCGGGCTATGGCTACACCTTC.

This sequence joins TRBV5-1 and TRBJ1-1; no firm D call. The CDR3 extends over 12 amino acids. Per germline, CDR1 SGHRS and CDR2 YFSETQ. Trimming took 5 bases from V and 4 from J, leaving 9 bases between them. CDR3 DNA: TGCGCCAGCAGTATGGGCCGCACTGAAGCTTTCTTT. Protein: CASSMGRTEAFF.

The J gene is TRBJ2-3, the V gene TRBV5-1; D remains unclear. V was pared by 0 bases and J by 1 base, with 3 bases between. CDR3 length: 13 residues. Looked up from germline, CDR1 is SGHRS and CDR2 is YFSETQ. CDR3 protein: CASSLGGTDTQYF. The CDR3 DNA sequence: TGCGCCAGCAGCTTGGGCGGCACAGATACGCAGTATTTT.

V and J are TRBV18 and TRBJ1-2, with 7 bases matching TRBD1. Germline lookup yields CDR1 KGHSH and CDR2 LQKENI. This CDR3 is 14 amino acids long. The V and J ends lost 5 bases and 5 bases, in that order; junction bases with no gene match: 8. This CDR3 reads CASSTTGEGYGYTF. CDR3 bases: TGTGCCAGCTCAACTACAGGGGAAGGGTATGGCTACACCTTC.

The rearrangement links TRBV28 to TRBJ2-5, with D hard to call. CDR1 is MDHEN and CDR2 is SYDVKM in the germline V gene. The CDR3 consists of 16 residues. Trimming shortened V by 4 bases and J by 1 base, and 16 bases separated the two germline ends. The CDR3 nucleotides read TGTGCCAGCAGTTCGAGCCCGGTCCCCACCCAAGAGACCCAGTACTTC. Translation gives CASSSSPVPTQETQYF.

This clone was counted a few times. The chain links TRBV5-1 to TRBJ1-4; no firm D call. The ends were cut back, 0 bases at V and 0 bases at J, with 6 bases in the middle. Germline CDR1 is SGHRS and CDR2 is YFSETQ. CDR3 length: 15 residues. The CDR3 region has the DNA TGCGCCAGCAGCTTGGCCGGGACAACTAATGAAAAACTGTTTTTT. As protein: CASSLAGTTNEKLFF.

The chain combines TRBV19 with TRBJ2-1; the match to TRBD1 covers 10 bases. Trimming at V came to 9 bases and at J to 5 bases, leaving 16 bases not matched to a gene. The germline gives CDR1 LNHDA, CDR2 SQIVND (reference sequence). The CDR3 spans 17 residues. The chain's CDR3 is CASSDPLGDRGDNEQFF. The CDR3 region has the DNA TGTGCCAGCTCAGATCCTTTGGGGGACAGGGGTGACAATGAGCAGTTCTTC.

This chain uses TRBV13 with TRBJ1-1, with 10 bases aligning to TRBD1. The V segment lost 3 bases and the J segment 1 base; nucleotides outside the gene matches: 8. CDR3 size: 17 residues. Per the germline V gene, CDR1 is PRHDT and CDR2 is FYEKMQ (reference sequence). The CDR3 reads CASSFPGQGMGNTEAFF. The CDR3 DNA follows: TGTGCCAGCAGCTTCCCGGGACAGGGGATGGGGAACACTGAAGCTTTCTTT.

The CDR3 here is CASSGPGGPQNEQFF. The CDR3 DNA sequence: TGTGCCAGCAGTGGCCCGGGAGGTCCCCAGAATGAGCAGTTCTTC. This chain connects TRBV6-4 to TRBJ2-1, with TRBD2 identical over 7 bases. J was trimmed by 7 bases and V by 4 bases; bases with no gene match: 10. Germline V CDR1 and CDR2: MRHNA, SNTAGT. The CDR3 runs to 15 residues.